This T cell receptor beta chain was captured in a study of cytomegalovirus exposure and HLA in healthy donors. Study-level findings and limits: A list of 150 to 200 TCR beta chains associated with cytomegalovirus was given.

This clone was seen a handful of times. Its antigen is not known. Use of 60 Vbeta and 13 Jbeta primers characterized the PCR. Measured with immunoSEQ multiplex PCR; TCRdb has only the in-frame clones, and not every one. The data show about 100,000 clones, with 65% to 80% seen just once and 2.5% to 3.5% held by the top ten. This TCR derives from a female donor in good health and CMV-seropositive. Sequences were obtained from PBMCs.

The CDR3 nucleotides are TGTGCCAGCAGCTTAGAAGCGGGGGTGGTAACTGAAGCTTTCTTT. Translating gives CASSLEAGVVTEAFF. The V and J genes are TRBV7-2 and TRBJ1-1; D may be TRBD1 (5 bases). This CDR3 is built from 15 residues. CDR1 and CDR2 from the germline V gene are SGHTA and FQGNSA. V was trimmed by 1 base and J by 5 bases, leaving 14 bases between them.